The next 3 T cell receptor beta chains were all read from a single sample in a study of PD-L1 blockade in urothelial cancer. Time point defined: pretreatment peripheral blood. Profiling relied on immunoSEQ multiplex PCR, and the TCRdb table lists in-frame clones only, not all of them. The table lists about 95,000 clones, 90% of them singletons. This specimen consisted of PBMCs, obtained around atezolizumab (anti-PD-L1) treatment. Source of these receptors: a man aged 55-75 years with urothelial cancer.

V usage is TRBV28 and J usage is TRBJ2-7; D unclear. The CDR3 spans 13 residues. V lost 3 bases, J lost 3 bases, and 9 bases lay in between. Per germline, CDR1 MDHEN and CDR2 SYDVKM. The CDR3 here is CASSLGSFYEQYF. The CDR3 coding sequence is TGTGCCAGCAGTTTGGGCTCCTTCTACGAGCAGTACTTC.

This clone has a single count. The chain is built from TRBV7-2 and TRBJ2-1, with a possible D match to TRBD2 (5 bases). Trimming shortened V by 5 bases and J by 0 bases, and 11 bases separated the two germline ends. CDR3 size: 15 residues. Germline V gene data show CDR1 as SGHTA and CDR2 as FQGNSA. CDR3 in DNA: TGTGCCAGCAGCCGGTTAGGGAGCTCCTACAATGAGCAGTTCTTC. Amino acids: CASSRLGSSYNEQFF.

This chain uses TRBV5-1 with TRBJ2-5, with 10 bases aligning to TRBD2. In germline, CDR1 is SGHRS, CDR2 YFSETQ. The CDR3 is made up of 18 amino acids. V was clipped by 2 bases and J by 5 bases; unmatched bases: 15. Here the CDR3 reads CASSFYPSGSSGHETQYF. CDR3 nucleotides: TGCGCCAGCAGCTTTTATCCTAGCGGGAGCTCGGGGCATGAGACCCAGTACTTC.